Listed below are T cell receptor beta chains from one sample, sequenced in a study of blood T cell repertoires in COVID-19. Generated by immunoSEQ multiplex PCR, the TCRdb table keeps only in-frame clones and is missing some. The data contain 75,000 to 95,000 clones, 90% of them singletons. Sequencing used peripheral blood. The receptors derive from a man in his 60s with acute or convalescent COVID-19. Both conserved end residues are trimmed from each CDR3. The D gene is left open where the match is weak. Not every row has a clone size; where given, it reads once, few, many or a size class.

v_gene	d_gene	j_gene	abundance	CDR3aa
TRBV7-9	TRBD2	TRBJ2-3	-	ASSTSGNTDTQY
TRBV7-8	-	TRBJ1-4	-	ASSLGYISKLF
TRBV10-1	-	TRBJ1-1	-	ASSRDTNTEAF
TRBV9	TRBD2	TRBJ2-5	-	ASSTRPSGGKETQY
TRBV10-3	-	TRBJ1-5	-	AISEVQNNQPQH
TRBV19	-	TRBJ1-1	-	ASSIRVNTEAF
TRBV5-1	TRBD2	TRBJ2-1	once	ASSITSGRTDEQF
TRBV9	-	TRBJ2-1	few	ASSVGSGSYNEQF
TRBV14	TRBD1	TRBJ1-1	-	ASRVGQKTEAF
TRBV9	-	TRBJ1-4	-	ASSVGGRTEKLF
TRBV7-2	-	TRBJ2-5	-	ASTQGVRETQY
TRBV19	-	TRBJ2-3	-	ASRLDRSTDTQY
TRBV9	-	TRBJ2-2	once	ASSGANTGELF
TRBV7-2	-	TRBJ2-7	once	ASSFPGLTYEQY
TRBV5-1	TRBD1	TRBJ1-1	-	ASGTGGRTEAF
TRBV11-1	TRBD1	TRBJ2-1	-	ASSADRVSYNEQF
TRBV25-1	-	TRBJ1-6	-	ASSDRTGESSPLH